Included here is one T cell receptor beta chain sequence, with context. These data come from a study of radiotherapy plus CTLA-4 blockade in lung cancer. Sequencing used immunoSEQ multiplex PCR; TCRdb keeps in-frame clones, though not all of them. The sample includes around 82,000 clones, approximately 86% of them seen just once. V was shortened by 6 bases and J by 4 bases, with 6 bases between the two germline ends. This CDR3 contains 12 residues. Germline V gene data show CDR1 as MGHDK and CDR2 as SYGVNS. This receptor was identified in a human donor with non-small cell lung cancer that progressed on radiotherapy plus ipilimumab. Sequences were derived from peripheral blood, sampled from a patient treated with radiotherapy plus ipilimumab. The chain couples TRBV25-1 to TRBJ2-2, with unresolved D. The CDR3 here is CASRESTGELFF. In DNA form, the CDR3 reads TGTGCCAGCAGAGAAAGCACCGGGGAGCTGTTTTTT. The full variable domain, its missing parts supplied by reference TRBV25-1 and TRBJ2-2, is EADIYQTPRYLVIGTGKKITLECSQTMGHDKMYWYQQDPGMELHLIHYSYGVNSTEKGDLSSESTVSRIRTEHFPLTLESARPSHTSQYLCASRESTGELFFGEGSRLTVL.